These 29 T cell receptor beta chains came from one sample sequenced in a study of OX40 agonist ivuxolimab in advanced cancers. Clones were read by immunoSEQ multiplex PCR, and TCRdb kept only the in-frame ones, dropping some. This sample has fewer than 50,000 clones, with 80% found just once. The material was CD4+ or CD8+ T cells sorted from blood, obtained in a trial of the OX40 agonist ivuxolimab. Receptor source: an adult with an advanced solid tumor such as melanoma, head and neck, liver or kidney cancer.

This clone was recorded a few times. The chain employs TRBV7-3 and TRBJ2-6; the D gene is possibly TRBD1 (6 bases). The germline V gene encodes CDR1 SGHTA and CDR2 FQGTGA. V dropped 4 bases and J dropped 0 bases, with 16 bases sitting between them. CDR3 length equals 18 residues. This CDR3 is CASSSGVGTYSGANVLTF. The DNA for the CDR3 is TGTGCCAGCAGCTCAGGGGTCGGGACCTACTCTGGGGCCAACGTCCTGACTTTC.

This clone turned up a few times. The J gene is TRBJ1-1, the V gene TRBV6-6, with 10 nucleotides matching TRBD1. Germline CDR1 MNHNY, CDR2 SVGAGI (reference sequence). This CDR3 is 16 amino acids long. V was clipped by 6 bases and J by 0 bases; unmatched bases: 7. CDR3 loop: CASSLGGQGLNTEAFF. The DNA of the CDR3 is TGTGCCAGCAGCCTCGGGGGACAGGGGTTGAACACTGAAGCTTTCTTT.

The chain recombines TRBV15 with TRBJ2-7, with a tentative D call TRBD1 (6 bases). CDR3 size: 14 residues. The germline V and J ends were trimmed by 4 bases and 7 bases, with 17 bases remaining between them. The V gene's germline CDR1 is LNHNV and CDR2 YYDKDF (reference sequence). CDR3 nucleotide sequence: TGTGCCACCAGCATCGCAGGGGTGGGGTATGAGCAGTACTTC. Residues: CATSIAGVGYEQYF.

The gene calls are TRBV15 and TRBJ2-5; the D is unclear. CDR3 length: 13 residues. The germline V and J ends were trimmed by 1 base and 5 bases, with 8 bases remaining between them. Germline V lookup: CDR1 LNHNV, CDR2 YYDKDF (reference sequence). The CDR3 loop is CATSRAPGETQYF. In DNA, the CDR3 is TGTGCCACCAGCAGAGCGCCTGGCGAGACCCAGTACTTC.

With regard to this clone: The junction departs from germline at one end; a sequencing error may be responsible. The genes are TRBV6-5 and TRBJ1-2; possible D gene TRBD1, 5 bases. The CDR3 covers 10 residues. Per germline, CDR1 MNHEY and CDR2 SVGAGI. Here the CDR3 DNA reads TGTGCCAGCAGTTCGGGACTGCCGGTATTC. The encoded protein is CASSSGLPVF.

This clone was seen just once. DNA for the CDR3: TGCGCCAGCAGTTCCGGGGAAGCGGGAGGATCAGATACGCAGTATTTT. Amino acids: CASSSGEAGGSDTQYF. The genes are TRBV5-1 and TRBJ2-3; 9 bases are a match to TRBD2. V lost 5 bases and J lost 4; bases outside the gene matches: 11. Germline lookup yields CDR1 SGHRS and CDR2 YFSETQ. The CDR3 is 16 residues long.

The chain joins TRBV7-9 to TRBJ2-3, with D perhaps matching TRBD2 (7 bases). The germline V gene encodes CDR1 SEHNR and CDR2 FQNEAQ (reference sequence). The CDR3 loop spans 16 amino acids. Trimming cost V 6 bases and J 0 bases, with 16 bases left between them. The CDR3 DNA is TGTGCCAGCAGTTCGGGGGGCCCGTCTAGCACAGATACGCAGTATTTT. This translates into CASSSGGPSSTDTQYF.

The chain carries TRBV18 and TRBJ1-2; D remains unclear. Trimming stripped 2 bases from V and 4 bases from J, with 11 bases between. Per germline, CDR1 KGHSH and CDR2 LQKENI. The CDR3 contains 14 residues. CDR3 region: CASSPTAPPYGYTF. The CDR3 DNA reads as TGTGCCAGCTCACCAACGGCACCTCCCTATGGCTACACCTTC.

V usage is TRBV27 and J usage is TRBJ1-6, with a possible D match to TRBD1 (6 bases). The CDR3 sequence is 13 residues long. Germline V gene sequence: CDR1 MNHEY, CDR2 SMNVEV (reference sequence). Trimming removed 5 bases from V and 4 bases from J, with 6 bases in between. CDR3 DNA sequence: TGTGCCAGCAGTACAGGGTATAATTCACCCCTCCACTTT. Translating it yields CASSTGYNSPLHF.

The chain couples TRBV6-5 to TRBJ1-5; a possible D gene is TRBD1 (6 bases). This CDR3 is built from 13 residues. Germline values: CDR1 MNHEY, CDR2 SVGAGI. The ends were cut back, 6 bases at V and 3 bases at J, with 9 bases in the middle. The CDR3 coding sequence is TGTGCCAGCAGCGGACAGTACAATCAGCCCCAGCATTTT. This sequence encodes CASSGQYNQPQHF.

Here the CDR3 DNA reads TGTGCCAGCAGTGAAATTGTTGCGGGGGGGGGCAATGAGCAGTTCTTC. Amino acids: CASSEIVAGGGNEQFF. This chain joins TRBV6-1 and TRBJ2-1, with 9 bases identical to TRBD2. CDR1 is MNHNS, CDR2 SASEGT, per germline. The CDR3 is 16 residues long. V dropped 2 bases and J dropped 6; count of bases not matched to a gene: 8.

This rearrangement joins TRBV19 to TRBJ1-1, with D possibly matching TRBD1 (6 bases). With 3 bases removed from V and 5 bases from J, the gap between germline ends came to 19 bases. This CDR3 contains 16 residues. Germline V lookup: CDR1 LNHDA, CDR2 SQIVND (reference sequence). CDR3 bases: TGTGCCAGTAGTATGCCAGGGGACCCGAGGAGAACTGAAGCTTTCTTT. It encodes CASSMPGDPRRTEAFF.

The V and J genes are TRBV30 and TRBJ1-4; 7 bases map to TRBD1. The CDR3 is 14 residues long. The germline V gene has CDR1 GTSNPN and CDR2 SVGIG (reference sequence). The V and J ends lost 2 bases and 5 bases, in that order; junction bases with no gene match: 5. CDR3 sequence: CAWSRGQPNEKLFF. DNA of the CDR3: TGTGCCTGGAGTAGGGGACAGCCGAATGAAAAACTGTTTTTT.

This clone was detected only once. This chain joins TRBV6-6 and TRBJ1-1; 9 bases are shared with TRBD1. V lost 4 bases, J lost 6 bases, and 6 bases stayed unmatched. The germline CDR1 and CDR2 sequences are MNHNY and SVGAGI (reference sequence). The CDR3 loop spans 14 amino acids. The CDR3, as DNA: TGTGCCAGCAGTTCACAGGGGGCAGGTTCTGAAGCTTTCTTT. Amino acid sequence: CASSSQGAGSEAFF.

The chain carries TRBV11-3 and TRBJ2-5, with a possible D match to TRBD1 (5 bases). With the DNA end fitting TRBJ2-7 better, the J assignment may be wrong. The CDR3 is 15 amino acids. Germline V gives CDR1 SGHNT, CDR2 YENEEA. The CDR3, as DNA: TGTGCCAGCAGCTTAGGAACAGGCCCCTCCTACGAGCAGTACTTC. Translating gives CASSLGTGPSYEQYF.

J is TRBJ1-1 and V is TRBV28, with a possible D match to TRBD1 (6 bases). The CDR3 is 13 amino acids. Germline values: CDR1 MDHEN, CDR2 SYDVKM. V lost 6 bases to trimming and J lost 5 bases, with 13 bases between them. Here the CDR3 DNA reads TGTGCCAGCAGGTTACAGGGTTTTACTGAAGCTTTCTTT. Its translation: CASRLQGFTEAFF.

The sample holds one count of this clone. The chain uses TRBV5-1 and TRBJ1-1; 11 bases match TRBD1. The V gene's germline CDR1 is SGHRS and CDR2 YFSETQ. The J segment lost 4 bases and the V segment lost 0 bases, leaving 5 bases of the junction unmatched. This CDR3 spans 16 amino acids. CDR3 region: CASSLGTGTGGTEAFF. The CDR3 DNA reads as TGCGCCAGCAGCTTGGGGACCGGGACAGGGGGCACTGAAGCTTTCTTT.

V and J are TRBV28 and TRBJ2-7; 9 nucleotides line up with TRBD1. The CDR3 covers 15 residues. V lost 6 bases to trimming and J lost 3 bases; unmatched junction nucleotides: 9. Germline V gene lookup returns CDR1 MDHEN and CDR2 SYDVKM. CDR3 sequence reads: CASRPRDRAVYEQYF. For the CDR3, the DNA is TGTGCCAGCAGGCCCCGGGACAGGGCGGTCTACGAGCAGTACTTC.

The CDR3, as DNA: TGTGCCAGCATTCCCTCGGACTTTGCAACTAATGAAAAACTGTTTTTT. Amino acid sequence: CASIPSDFATNEKLFF. This rearrangement joins TRBV28 to TRBJ1-4; no clear D gene. There are 16 residues in the CDR3. CDR1 is MDHEN and CDR2 is SYDVKM in the germline V gene. Between the trimmed V and J ends, which lost 7 bases and 0 bases, there was a span of 15 bases.

The chain is built from TRBV18 and TRBJ1-2; weak D call: TRBD1 (6 bases). In germline, CDR1 is KGHSH, CDR2 LQKENI. The CDR3 consists of 14 residues. V lost 6 bases, J lost 4 bases, and 15 bases lay in between. CDR3 nucleotide sequence: TGTGCCAGCTCCCCTATGGGGGGCTCCTATGGCTACACCTTC. Encoded protein: CASSPMGGSYGYTF.

V gene TRBV7-2 combines with J gene TRBJ1-4; D may be TRBD1 (5 bases). From germline, CDR1 is SGHTA and CDR2 FQGNSA. Trimming shortened V by 5 bases and J by 8 bases, and 24 bases separated the two germline ends. The CDR3 sequence is 17 residues long. CDR3 nucleotides: TGTGCCAGCAGCCCCGAACGGGCCGGCTCAGGGAAGGAAAAACTGTTTTTT. Amino acids: CASSPERAGSGKEKLFF.

V and J are TRBV30 and TRBJ1-1; D is ambiguous. Trimming removed 5 bases from V and 4 bases from J, with 14 bases in between. This CDR3 has 13 residues. Per germline, CDR1 GTSNPN and CDR2 SVGIG (reference sequence). CDR3 bases: TGTGCCTGGTACAACTTGGGGTCCACTGAAGCTTTCTTT. This translates into CAWYNLGSTEAFF.

The chain links TRBV6-5 to TRBJ1-1; D call uncertain. Germline CDR1 is MNHEY and CDR2 is SVGAGI. The CDR3 totals 14 residues. The ends were cut back, 0 bases at V and 1 base at J, with 6 bases in the middle. The CDR3 loop is CASSYSTRNTEAFF. CDR3 nucleotides: TGTGCCAGCAGTTACTCGACCAGGAACACTGAAGCTTTCTTT.

This rearrangement joins TRBV30 to TRBJ2-5, with D possibly matching TRBD2 (5 bases). The CDR3 sequence is 14 residues long. The V end lost 0 bases, the J end lost 4 bases, and 12 bases lay between the germline ends. CDR1 is GTSNPN and CDR2 is SVGIG in the germline V gene (reference sequence). The CDR3 nucleotides read TGTGCCTGGAGTGTAGGGTCGGGATTAGAGACCCAGTACTTC. This codes for CAWSVGSGLETQYF.

The chain employs TRBV18 and TRBJ2-1, with D perhaps TRBD2 (5 bases). The CDR3 spans 15 residues. The germline CDR1 and CDR2 sequences are KGHSH and LQKENI. Trimming shortened V by 3 bases and J by 6 bases, and 15 bases separated the two germline ends. CDR3 bases: TGTGCCAGCTCACCCACGGGGTTGGGCTCCAATGAGCAGTTCTTC. Translating gives CASSPTGLGSNEQFF.

This chain uses TRBV28 with TRBJ1-1; TRBD1 matches at 9 bases. This CDR3 has 15 residues. The V and J ends lost 4 bases and 1 base, in that order; junction bases with no gene match: 4. Germline V gene lookup returns CDR1 MDHEN and CDR2 SYDVKM. The CDR3 protein is CASSSPGQGNTEAFF. The CDR3 nucleotides read TGTGCCAGCAGTTCCCCGGGACAGGGGAACACTGAAGCTTTCTTT.

This CDR3 is CASSPDRVETQYF. DNA for the CDR3: TGTGCCAGCAGTCCGGACAGGGTAGAGACCCAGTACTTC. The chain uses TRBV7-9 and TRBJ2-5; 8 bases match TRBD1. Germline CDR1 is SEHNR and CDR2 is FQNEAQ (reference sequence). The CDR3 contains 13 residues. With 6 bases clipped from V and 4 bases from J, the junction kept 4 bases outside the gene matches.

This sequence joins TRBV6-1 and TRBJ2-5; the D gene is possibly TRBD2 (5 bases). From germline, CDR1 is MNHNS and CDR2 SASEGT. Deletions cut 3 bases from V and 7 bases from J, with 12 bases between. CDR3 length: 13 residues. The CDR3 coding sequence is TGTGCCAGCAGTGAGCCCCAACGGGGGACCCAGTACTTC. Amino acid sequence: CASSEPQRGTQYF.

By frequency in the sample, this clone is large (0.1 to 1%). The gene calls are TRBV5-1 and TRBJ2-5, with 9 bases identical to TRBD1. In germline, CDR1 is SGHRS, CDR2 YFSETQ. V lost 2 bases, J lost 5 bases, and 10 bases stayed unmatched. This CDR3 comprises 16 residues. CDR3 in amino acids: CASSFSTGTGMETQYF. Written as DNA, the CDR3 is TGCGCCAGCAGCTTTAGTACCGGGACAGGGATGGAGACCCAGTACTTC.